Listed below are T cell receptor beta chains from one sample, sequenced in a study of cytomegalovirus exposure and HLA in healthy donors. Data came from immunoSEQ multiplex PCR; TCRdb stores just in-frame clones and leaves some out. The table has 55,000 to 65,000 clones, more than 90% seen once. Sequencing used PBMCs. The receptors come from a man between 18 and 35 years old in good health and CMV-seronegative. Both conserved end residues are part of each CDR3. A D gene is named only where the DNA matches it firmly. Size tells how often a clone was seen (once, few, many) or the class of an expanded clone, and some rows leave it out.

size	D	V	J	DNA	CDR3
.	.	TRBV5-1	TRBJ2-4	TGCGCCAGCAGCACACAGGGCGAGGGTAACATTCAGTACTTC	CASSTQGEGNIQYF
.	.	TRBV30	TRBJ2-5	TGTGCCTGGAGTGTGGAGCAAGAGACCCAGTACTTC	CAWSVEQETQYF
.	.	TRBV6-8	TRBJ2-5	TGTGCCAGCAGCTCAGAAGAGACCCAGTACTTC	CASSSEETQYF
once	.	TRBV28	TRBJ1-5	TGTGCCAGCAGCTCAAACACCCAGCCCCAGCATTTT	CASSSNTQPQHF
.	TRBD1	TRBV28	TRBJ2-7	TGTGCCAGCAGTTTCATGTCGCTTCAGGGGGTAGTCGAGCAGTACTTC	CASSFMSLQGVVEQYF
.	.	TRBV4-1	TRBJ2-2	TGCGCCAGCACCCCGGGACATAACACCGGGGAGCTGTTTTTT	CASTPGHNTGELFF
.	TRBD2	TRBV5-1	TRBJ2-7	TGCGCCAGCAGCTTGGGCGGGGGACTAGCGGAGTACGAGCAGTACTTC	CASSLGGGLAEYEQYF
once	.	TRBV4-1	TRBJ2-7	TGCGCCAGCAGCCATCCTGTGGAGCCCCAAAGCGACTCCTACGAGCAGTACTTC	CASSHPVEPQSDSYEQYF
.	.	TRBV28	TRBJ2-5	TGTGCCAGTCGCACGGCTACGGGGAGGGAGACCCAGTACTTC	CASRTATGRETQYF
.	TRBD2	TRBV6-1	TRBJ2-7	TGTGCCAGCAGTGAAGTTAGCGGGAGCTCCTACGAGCAGTACTTC	CASSEVSGSSYEQYF
once	TRBD2	TRBV4-1	TRBJ2-2	TGCGCCAGCAGCCAAGGGGGACTAGCGGGAGCTCTGAACACCGGGGAGCTGTTTTTT	CASSQGGLAGALNTGELFF
.	.	TRBV5-1	TRBJ2-7	TGCGCCAGCAGCTCGAGTGGGGGGTGGAACGAGCAGTACTTC	CASSSSGGWNEQYF
.	.	TRBV7-9	TRBJ2-1	TGTGCCAGCAGCGGGGCGAGAGGCGGGGTTGCCTACAATGAGCAGTTCTTC	CASSGARGGVAYNEQFF
once	.	TRBV15	TRBJ2-1	TGTGCCACCAGCAGAGATTACTCCTACAATGAGCAGTTCTTC	CATSRDYSYNEQFF
.	TRBD2	TRBV19	TRBJ2-3	TGTGCCAGTAGCCCGGGACTAGCGGGAGCAGATACGCAGTATTTT	CASSPGLAGADTQYF
.	TRBD1	TRBV4-3	TRBJ1-1	TGCGCCAGCAGTACGGGACAGGGGATGACTGAAGCTTTCTTT	CASSTGQGMTEAFF
.	.	TRBV14	TRBJ1-4	TGTGCCAGCAGCCCGGGGGGTCAACTGTTTTTT	CASSPGGQLFF
once	TRBD2	TRBV27	TRBJ2-7	TGTGCCAGCAGTAGGACTAGCGGTAACGGAGACGAGCAGTACTTC	CASSRTSGNGDEQYF
.	.	TRBV12-1	TRBJ1-4	TGTGCCAGCAGCTCCCGGACAGGGAGAAATGGTGAAAAACTGTTTTTT	CASSSRTGRNGEKLFF
.	TRBD2	TRBV15	TRBJ2-1	TGTGCCACCAGCAGGGACAATAGCGGGAGCTCCTACAATGAGCAGTTCTTC	CATSRDNSGSSYNEQFF
.	.	TRBV28	TRBJ1-2	TGTGCCAGCAAATCAAGAGATACCTATGGCTACACCTTC	CASKSRDTYGYTF
.	.	TRBV7-2	TRBJ2-5	TGTGCCAGCAGCTCGGGGGGACAAAGAAAAGAGACCCAGTACTTC	CASSSGGQRKETQYF
.	.	TRBV7-2	TRBJ2-7	TGTGCCAGCAGCTCTTTCTACGAGCAGTACTTC	CASSSFYEQYF
.	TRBD1	TRBV28	TRBJ2-1	TGTGCCAGCAGTCCAACCGGGACAGGGGGGTACAATGAGCAGTTCTTC	CASSPTGTGGYNEQFF
.	TRBD1	TRBV7-2	TRBJ1-5	TGTGCCAGCAGCGCGGGACAGGGGAGCCAGCCCCAGCATTTT	CASSAGQGSQPQHF
.	.	TRBV27	TRBJ2-5	TGTGCCAGCAGTTTATATGGCCATCGGGAGTCCACGGAGACCCAGTACTTC	CASSLYGHRESTETQYF
.	TRBD2	TRBV5-1	TRBJ2-5	TGCGCCAGCAGCGATACTAGCGGGAGCGGAGAGACCCAGTACTTC	CASSDTSGSGETQYF
.	.	TRBV7-8	TRBJ2-5	TGTGCCAGCAGCTTAGATCGTCTTGAGTACCAAGAGACCCAGTACTTC	CASSLDRLEYQETQYF
.	TRBD1	TRBV4-3	TRBJ2-7	TGCGCCAGCAGCCATCGACAGGGTAGAGGCGAGCAGTACTTC	CASSHRQGRGEQYF
.	TRBD1	TRBV5-8	TRBJ1-2	TGTGCCAGCAGCCCAAGCCGGGACAGATATTCCTATGGCTACACCTTC	CASSPSRDRYSYGYTF
once	.	TRBV5-5	TRBJ2-7	TGTGCCAGCAGCTTCTTGGCAGGGGAGGGCTACGAGCAGTACTTC	CASSFLAGEGYEQYF
.	TRBD2	TRBV4-3	TRBJ2-1	TGCGCCAGCAGCCAAAGGACTAGCGGGGGATATAACAATGAGCAGTTCTTC	CASSQRTSGGYNNEQFF
.	.	TRBV7-9	TRBJ2-5	TGTGCCAGCAGCTGGAATCAGGGATGGGAGACCCAGTACTTC	CASSWNQGWETQYF
.	TRBD1	TRBV6-1	TRBJ2-2	TGTGCCAGCAGGAGCCAGGGGGCTGACACCGGGGAGCTGTTTTTT	CASRSQGADTGELFF
.	TRBD2	TRBV2	TRBJ2-5	TGTGCCAGCAGTGAAACCAAGACTAGCGAGCAAGAGACCCAGTACTTC	CASSETKTSEQETQYF
once	TRBD1	TRBV19	TRBJ1-5	TGTGCCAGTAGGGGGACAGGGGTTTCAGGCAATCAGCCCCAGCATTTT	CASRGTGVSGNQPQHF
.	.	TRBV18	TRBJ1-2	TGTGCCAGCTCGCAAACCGGGACACCGTTGGGCGCTAACTATGGCTACACCTTC	CASSQTGTPLGANYGYTF
.	TRBD1	TRBV4-1	TRBJ1-4	TGCGCCAGCAGCCAACTTGGGGGACAGGGAACCTTCGGGGGTGAAAAACTGTTTTTT	CASSQLGGQGTFGGEKLFF
.	TRBD2	TRBV11-2	TRBJ2-3	TGTGCCAGCAGCAAACTAGCGGGAGTGTCGGATACGCAGTATTTT	CASSKLAGVSDTQYF
once	.	TRBV29-1	TRBJ2-7	TGCAGTATTGAGATTAGCGCTAGCTCCTACGAGCAGTACTTC	CSIEISASSYEQYF
.	TRBD1	TRBV5-1	TRBJ2-2	TGCGCCAGCCGTACCGGGACAGATAACTACGGGGAGCTGTTTTTT	CASRTGTDNYGELFF
.	.	TRBV5-4	TRBJ2-5	TGTGCCAGCAGCGGAGGTCTCCAGGGGAGAGAGACCCAGTACTTC	CASSGGLQGRETQYF
.	.	TRBV29-1	TRBJ1-1	TGCAGCGCCCTAACAGTGAACACTGAAGCTTTCTTT	CSALTVNTEAFF
.	.	TRBV6-1	TRBJ2-3	TGTGCCAGCTCTTGGAATGACTTCCCAGATACGCAGTATTTT	CASSWNDFPDTQYF
.	.	TRBV7-8	TRBJ2-7	TGTGCCAGCAGCTTTCTAACAGGGCAGGCCTACGAGCAGTACTTC	CASSFLTGQAYEQYF
.	.	TRBV5-1	TRBJ2-5	TGCGCCAGCAGCTTGGAGAGGGGGTGGGAGACCCAGTACTTC	CASSLERGWETQYF
.	.	TRBV28	TRBJ2-3	TGTGCCAGCAGTCCCGACAGGCTAACAGATACGCAGTATTTT	CASSPDRLTDTQYF
.	.	TRBV19	TRBJ2-3	TGTGCCAGTAGTGAGTTTTCTAGCACAGATACGCAGTATTTT	CASSEFSSTDTQYF
.	.	TRBV28	TRBJ1-1	TGTGCCAGCAGTGTTTCCTCCGAAGCTTTCTTT	CASSVSSEAFF
once	.	TRBV29-1	TRBJ2-1	TGCAGCATCGGGGGTAGCTACAATGAGCAGTTCTTC	CSIGGSYNEQFF
few	TRBD1	TRBV6-1	TRBJ2-7	TGTGCCAGCAGTGTGACAGGGACCTACGAGCAGTACTTC	CASSVTGTYEQYF
.	.	TRBV28	TRBJ1-1	TGTGCCAGCTTCGATAGGGAGACTGAAGCTTTCTTT	CASFDRETEAFF
.	TRBD2	TRBV4-1	TRBJ2-3	TGCGCCAGCAGCCAAGAAGGTGCGGGAGGGGGGTCTTTCACAGATACGCAGTATTTT	CASSQEGAGGGSFTDTQYF
.	TRBD2	TRBV6-5	TRBJ2-7	TGTGCCAGCAGTCCCGTACTAGCGGGAAAGTACGAGCAGTACTTC	CASSPVLAGKYEQYF
.	TRBD2	TRBV7-9	TRBJ2-7	TGTGCCAGCAGCTTAGGGCTAGCGGGGACCTACGAGCAGTACTTC	CASSLGLAGTYEQYF
.	TRBD1	TRBV5-1	TRBJ2-1	TGCGCCAGCAGCATGACAGGGGGTATTCTAAATGAGCAGTTCTTC	CASSMTGGILNEQFF
.	TRBD2	TRBV6-1	TRBJ2-7	TGTGCCAGCTGGGGTGCTAGCGGAAGCTCCTACGAGCAGTACTTC	CASWGASGSSYEQYF
.	.	TRBV27	TRBJ2-7	TGTGCCAGCAGTTTACGGAGAGACTACGAGCAGTACTTC	CASSLRRDYEQYF
.	.	TRBV13	TRBJ2-7	TGTGCCAGCAGCGAACAGGCCGTTTTAGGGCAGTACTTC	CASSEQAVLGQYF